This T cell receptor beta chain was sequenced for a study of cytomegalovirus exposure and HLA in healthy donors. Findings and limits, study-wide: Most of the TCR beta V segments (in an earlier analysis) were productive either about 87% or about 30% of the time. The classifier reportedly diagnosed cytomegalovirus status with high sensitivity and specificity. Some TCR beta chains (roughly 150 of them) were listed as cytomegalovirus-associated. In vitro testing confirmed a few CMV-associated chains as specific for CMV antigens.

PCR was performed using 60 Vbeta and 13 Jbeta primers. The assay was immunoSEQ multiplex PCR, and TCRdb's table has in-frame clones only and misses some. The sample lists approximately 120,000 clones, about four fifths occurring once. On this clone: The antigen remains unidentified.

The CDR3 is made up of 14 amino acids. Germline CDR1 reads SGDLS; CDR2 reads YYNGEE. Trimming shortened V by 1 base and J by 6 bases, and 10 bases separated the two germline ends. The clonotype was recovered from a man in his forties in good health and CMV-seronegative. Sequencing was performed on PBMCs. The chain couples TRBV9 to TRBJ2-2, with D perhaps TRBD1 (6 bases). For the CDR3, the DNA is TGTGCCAGCAGCGTACAGGGGATGGCCGGGGAGCTGTTTTTT. Translated: CASSVQGMAGELFF.